A single sample gave rise to the 5 T cell receptor beta chains below, sequenced in a study of T cells after yellow fever vaccination. MiXCR, applied by TCRdb to the 5' RACE reads, yields one record per CDR3 protein. Of 400,000 or so distinct CDR3 sequences listed, around 6.4% are singletons. The sequencing used PBMCs, collected 5 days after the yellow fever booster vaccination. The origin of the receptors is a man aged 25-45 years who received the YFV17D yellow fever vaccine.

This clonotype was observed a few times. The chain is built from TRBV20-1 and TRBJ2-3, with D unresolved. Trimming took off 4 bases at V and 0 bases at J, with 11 bases between the two ends. Germline CDR1 DFQATT, CDR2 SNEGSKA (reference sequence). This CDR3 spans 14 amino acids. The CDR3 region has the DNA TGCAGTGCTACTCAGGACCCTAGCACAGATACGCAGTATTTT. Translating gives CSATQDPSTDTQYF.

This chain uses TRBV4-2 with TRBJ2-1, with D uncertain. This CDR3 region has 14 residues. V gave up 2 bases and J gave up 7 bases, with 12 bases separating them. Germline V gives CDR1 LGHNA, CDR2 YNFKEQ. This CDR3 reads CASSQIGNGNEQFF. Here the CDR3 DNA reads TGTGCCAGCAGCCAAATAGGGAACGGTAATGAGCAGTTCTTC.

This clonotype has only a few counts. The V call is TRBV5-4, the J call TRBJ2-5; the D gene is possibly TRBD1 (5 bases). Germline V lookup: CDR1 SGHNT, CDR2 YYREEE (reference sequence). Deletions cut 2 bases from V and 1 base from J, with 6 bases between. CDR3 size: 13 residues. This CDR3 is CASSFDSQETQYF. CDR3 coding DNA: TGTGCCAGCAGCTTCGACAGCCAAGAGACCCAGTACTTC.

This clonotype was seen a single time. The rearrangement joins TRBV7-9 to TRBJ1-6; 7 bases match TRBD1. Germline trimming cut 0 bases from V and 10 bases from J; bases unmatched to any gene: 12. Germline values: CDR1 SEHNR, CDR2 FQNEAQ (reference sequence). CDR3 length: 17 amino acids. This CDR3 is CASSLATTGRVGSPLHF. The CDR3 DNA reads TGTGCCAGCAGCTTAGCTACGACAGGGAGGGTTGGATCACCCCTCCACTTT.

There are a few counts of this clonotype. The chain links TRBV20-1 to TRBJ2-5, with D perhaps matching TRBD2 (6 bases). This CDR3 region has 11 residues. Germline CDR1 DFQATT, CDR2 SNEGSKA (reference sequence). V shed 5 bases and J shed 13 bases, with 17 bases lying between them. CDR3 sequence: CSALGSGVGYF. The CDR3, as DNA: TGCAGTGCTCTCGGGTCGGGGGTCGGGTACTTC.